This TCR beta chain originates from a study of T cells after yellow fever vaccination. This clonotype was counted between two and nine times. Its target is unknown. As TCR cDNA was made by 5'RACE template switching, a universal primer site and UMIs were added. TCRdb passed the 5' RACE reads through MiXCR, listing each CDR3 protein once. This table holds about 360,000 distinct CDR3 sequences, around 6.4% found once. The CDR3 has 15 amino acids. With 7 bases removed from V and 9 bases from J, the gap between germline ends came to 22 bases. Looked up from germline, CDR1 is MDHEN and CDR2 is SYDVKM. Study-level results: A secondary response was less intense yet reached its peak sooner, at day 5 versus 15. The study re-detected most primary-vaccination clones after the booster (around 96% CD4, 88% CD8).

The chain carries TRBV28 and TRBJ2-1; TRBD1 might be the D (9 bases). This sample comprised PBMCs, obtained 5 days after the yellow fever booster vaccination. This TCR came from a man aged 30-40 years who received the YFV17D yellow fever vaccine. CDR3 coding DNA: TGTGCCAGCAACGGGGGGGGACAGGGATCATCTGAGCAGTTCTTC. Translating it yields CASNGGGQGSSEQFF.